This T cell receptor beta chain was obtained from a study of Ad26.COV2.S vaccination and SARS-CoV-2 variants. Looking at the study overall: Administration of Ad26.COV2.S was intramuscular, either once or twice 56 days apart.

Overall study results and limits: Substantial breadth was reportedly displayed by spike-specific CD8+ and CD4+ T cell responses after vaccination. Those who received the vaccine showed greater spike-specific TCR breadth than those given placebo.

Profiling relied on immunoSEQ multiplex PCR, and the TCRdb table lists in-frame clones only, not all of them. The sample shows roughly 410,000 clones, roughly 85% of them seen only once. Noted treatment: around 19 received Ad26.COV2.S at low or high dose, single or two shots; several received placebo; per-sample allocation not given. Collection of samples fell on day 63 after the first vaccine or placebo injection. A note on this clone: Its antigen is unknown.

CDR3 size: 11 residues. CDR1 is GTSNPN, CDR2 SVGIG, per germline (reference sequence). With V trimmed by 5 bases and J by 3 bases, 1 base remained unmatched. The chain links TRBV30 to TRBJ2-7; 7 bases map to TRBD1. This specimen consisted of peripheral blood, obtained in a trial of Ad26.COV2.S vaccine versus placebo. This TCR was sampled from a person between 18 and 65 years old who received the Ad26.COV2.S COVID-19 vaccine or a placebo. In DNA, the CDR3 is TGTGCCTGGGGGACAGTCTACGAGCAGTACTTC. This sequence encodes CAWGTVYEQYF.